The rows below give T cell receptor beta chains drawn from one sample of a study of T cells in Graves' hyperthyroidism and ophthalmopathy. MiXCR, run by TCRdb on the multiplex PCR reads, gives a single entry per CDR3 protein. The sample includes under 600,000 distinct CDR3 sequences, 16% of them seen just once. The sample comprised blood. The source of these receptors is a woman between 35 and 50 years old with Graves' ophthalmopathy. CDR3s include the opening cysteine and the closing phenylalanine or tryptophan. The D gene is left open where the match is weak. The size field is filled for only some rows; it gives once, few, many or a size class.

>TRBV20-1|NA|TRBJ2-1|many
CSARTGTSYNEQFF
TGCAGTGCTAGAACAGGGACCTCCTACAATGAGCAGTTCTTC
>TRBV7-8|NA|TRBJ2-2|NA
CASSPYPVLQTSATGELFF
TGTGCCAGCAGCCCCTACCCGGTATTACAAACTAGTGCCACCGGGGAGCTGTTTTTT
>TRBV27|NA|TRBJ1-2|many
CASSLYPKGGDYGYTF
TGTGCCAGCAGTTTATACCCGAAAGGGGGAGACTATGGCTACACCTTC
>TRBV29-1|NA|TRBJ2-1|few
CSVVQSSYNEQFF
TGCAGCGTTGTTCAGAGCTCCTACAATGAGCAGTTCTTC
>TRBV5-4|NA|TRBJ2-5|NA
CASSLDIRETQYF
TGTGCCAGCAGCTTGGATATAAGGGAGACCCAGTACTTC
>TRBV5-5|TRBD1|TRBJ2-3|many
CASSLEDREDTQYF
TGTGCCAGCAGCTTGGAGGACAGGGAAGATACGCAGTATTTT
>TRBV11-2|TRBD2|TRBJ2-1|many
CASSLDLYLAGESYNEQFF
TGTGCCAGCAGCTTAGACCTCTATCTAGCGGGAGAGTCCTACAATGAGCAGTTCTTC
>TRBV28|NA|TRBJ1-1|many
CASSLFRRSGLGTEAFF
TGTGCCAGCAGTTTATTTCGTCGGTCGGGGTTAGGCACTGAAGCTTTCTTT
>TRBV11-2|NA|TRBJ2-5|NA
CASSQRWQGETQYF
TGTGCCAGCAGCCAGAGGTGGCAGGGAGAGACCCAGTACTTC
>TRBV27|NA|TRBJ1-6|few
CASSSGYGGSPAPLHF
TGTGCCAGCAGTTCAGGATATGGGGGCTCCCCGGCTCCCCTCCACTTT
>TRBV11-1|NA|TRBJ2-3|many
CASSSGSDTQYF
TGTGCCAGCAGCAGTGGATCCGATACGCAGTATTTT
>TRBV11-2|NA|TRBJ1-1|many
CASSLGDWKPEAFF
TGTGCCAGCAGCTTGGGGGACTGGAAACCTGAAGCTTTCTTT
>TRBV7-9|TRBD1|TRBJ1-6|NA
CASSFRDNRGSYNSPLHF
TGTGCCAGCAGCTTCAGAGACAACAGGGGTTCCTATAATTCACCCCTCCACTTT
>TRBV4-1|NA|TRBJ2-3|NA
CASSPLPGPPGDTQYF
TGCGCCAGCAGCCCACTACCGGGACCACCAGGGGATACGCAGTATTTT
>TRBV2|NA|TRBJ2-5|many
CATGQTQETQYF
TGTGCCACCGGACAGACCCAAGAGACCCAGTACTTC
>TRBV5-1|TRBD1|TRBJ2-1|many
CASSLGGQINEQFF
TGCGCCAGCAGCTTGGGGGGACAGATCAATGAGCAGTTCTTC